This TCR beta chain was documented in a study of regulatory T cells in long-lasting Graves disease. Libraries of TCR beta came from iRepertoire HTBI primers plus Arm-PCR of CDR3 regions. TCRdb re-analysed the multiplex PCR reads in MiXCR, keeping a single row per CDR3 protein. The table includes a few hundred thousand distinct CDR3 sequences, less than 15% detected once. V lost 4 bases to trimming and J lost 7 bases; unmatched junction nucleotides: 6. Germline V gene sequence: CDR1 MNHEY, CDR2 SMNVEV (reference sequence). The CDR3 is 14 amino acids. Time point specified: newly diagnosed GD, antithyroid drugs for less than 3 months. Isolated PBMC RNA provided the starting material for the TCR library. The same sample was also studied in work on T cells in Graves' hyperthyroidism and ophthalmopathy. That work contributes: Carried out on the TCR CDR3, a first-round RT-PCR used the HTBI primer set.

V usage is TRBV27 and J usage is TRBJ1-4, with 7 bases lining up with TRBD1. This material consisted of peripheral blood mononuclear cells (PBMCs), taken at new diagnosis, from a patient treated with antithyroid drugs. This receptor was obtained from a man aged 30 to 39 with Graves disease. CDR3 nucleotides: TGTGCCAGCAGTTCCGAGGGGGCGCTTGAAAAACTGTTTTTT. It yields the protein CASSSEGALEKLFF.